The clone carrying this T cell receptor (beta chain) was recorded a few times. The antigen remains undetermined. V gave up 4 bases and J gave up 1 base, with 10 bases separating them. Germline V lookup: CDR1 SQVTM, CDR2 ANQGSEA. The CDR3 covers 13 residues. The data were obtained in a study of T cells after yellow fever vaccination. In the study overall: The SMART-Seq v4 Ultra Low Input method served to prepare the low-cell-number fractions. Study observations and caveats: Subsequent to the booster, the majority of primary-vaccination clones reappeared (96% CD4, 85% to 90% CD8).

UMIs were added to TCR cDNA along with a universal primer site when it was made by 5'RACE template switching. TCRdb re-analysed the 5' RACE reads in MiXCR, keeping a single row per CDR3 protein. The repertoire has 90,000 to 150,000 distinct CDR3 sequences, roughly 7.9% of them found once; the top ten carry 2.5% to 3.5%. Sequenced material: CD4+ T cells sorted from PBMCs, taken around 45 days after the first yellow fever vaccination. This TCR derives from a man aged 18 to 35 who received the YFV17D yellow fever vaccine. The rearrangement links TRBV29-1 to TRBJ1-1, with D perhaps matching TRBD1 (5 bases). This CDR3 reads CSVGRQTNTEAFF. CDR3 in DNA: TGCAGCGTTGGGCGACAGACGAACACTGAAGCTTTCTTT. Variable domain in full (rest from reference TRBV29-1 and TRBJ1-1): SAVISQKPSRDICQRGTSLTIQCQVDSQVTMMFWYRQQPGQSLTLIATANQGSEATYESGFVIDKFPISRPNLTFSTLTVSNMSPEDSSIYLCSVGRQTNTEAFFGQGTRLTVV.